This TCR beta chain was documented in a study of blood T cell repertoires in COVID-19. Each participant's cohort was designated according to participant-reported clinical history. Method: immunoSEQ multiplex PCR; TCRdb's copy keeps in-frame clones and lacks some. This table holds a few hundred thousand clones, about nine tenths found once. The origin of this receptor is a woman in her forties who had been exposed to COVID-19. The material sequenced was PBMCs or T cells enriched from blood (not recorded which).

The CDR3 nucleotides are TGTGCCAGCAGCAAAGGACAGGGCTCGGATGGGGCTTTCTTT. Translated: CASSKGQGSDGAFF. V gene TRBV7-9 combines with J gene TRBJ1-1, with 8 bases aligning to TRBD1. This CDR3 comprises 14 residues. V lost 5 bases to trimming and J lost 11 bases; unmatched junction nucleotides: 13. Germline V gives CDR1 SEHNR, CDR2 FQNEAQ (reference sequence). The full variable domain, completed using reference TRBV7-9 and TRBJ1-1, is DTGVSQNPRHKITKRGQNVTFRCDPISEHNRLYWYRQTLGQGPEFLTYFQNEAQLEKSRLLSDRFSAERPKGSFSTLEIQRTEQGDSAMYLCASSKGQGSDGAFFGQGTRLTVV.